This T cell receptor beta chain was captured in a study of OX40 agonist ivuxolimab in advanced cancers. Regarding the study as a whole: The study found that CD8+ T cells averaged more expanded clones than CD4+. Among the nonresponders, some also had low normalized T-cell clonal expansion.

Assay: immunoSEQ multiplex PCR; the TCRdb copy retains only in-frame clones and omits some. Of tens of thousands of clones listed, around 80% are singletons. Concerning this clone: Its target is unknown.

At cycle 4 day 1, cycle 7 day 1, and baseline, blood was sampled. CDR1 is SSHAT, CDR2 FNYEAQ, per germline (reference sequence). The V end was cut by 2 bases, the J end by 0 bases, with 8 bases between. The CDR3 runs 15 residues. The clonotype originates from an adult with an advanced solid tumor such as melanoma, head and neck, liver or kidney cancer. The material sequenced was CD4+ or CD8+ T cells sorted from blood, taken in a trial of the OX40 agonist ivuxolimab. The chain couples TRBV7-7 to TRBJ2-1; D gene uncertain. The CDR3 bases are TGTGCCAGCAGCTTATCGGGTAGCTCCTACAATGAGCAGTTCTTC. Translated: CASSLSGSSYNEQFF.